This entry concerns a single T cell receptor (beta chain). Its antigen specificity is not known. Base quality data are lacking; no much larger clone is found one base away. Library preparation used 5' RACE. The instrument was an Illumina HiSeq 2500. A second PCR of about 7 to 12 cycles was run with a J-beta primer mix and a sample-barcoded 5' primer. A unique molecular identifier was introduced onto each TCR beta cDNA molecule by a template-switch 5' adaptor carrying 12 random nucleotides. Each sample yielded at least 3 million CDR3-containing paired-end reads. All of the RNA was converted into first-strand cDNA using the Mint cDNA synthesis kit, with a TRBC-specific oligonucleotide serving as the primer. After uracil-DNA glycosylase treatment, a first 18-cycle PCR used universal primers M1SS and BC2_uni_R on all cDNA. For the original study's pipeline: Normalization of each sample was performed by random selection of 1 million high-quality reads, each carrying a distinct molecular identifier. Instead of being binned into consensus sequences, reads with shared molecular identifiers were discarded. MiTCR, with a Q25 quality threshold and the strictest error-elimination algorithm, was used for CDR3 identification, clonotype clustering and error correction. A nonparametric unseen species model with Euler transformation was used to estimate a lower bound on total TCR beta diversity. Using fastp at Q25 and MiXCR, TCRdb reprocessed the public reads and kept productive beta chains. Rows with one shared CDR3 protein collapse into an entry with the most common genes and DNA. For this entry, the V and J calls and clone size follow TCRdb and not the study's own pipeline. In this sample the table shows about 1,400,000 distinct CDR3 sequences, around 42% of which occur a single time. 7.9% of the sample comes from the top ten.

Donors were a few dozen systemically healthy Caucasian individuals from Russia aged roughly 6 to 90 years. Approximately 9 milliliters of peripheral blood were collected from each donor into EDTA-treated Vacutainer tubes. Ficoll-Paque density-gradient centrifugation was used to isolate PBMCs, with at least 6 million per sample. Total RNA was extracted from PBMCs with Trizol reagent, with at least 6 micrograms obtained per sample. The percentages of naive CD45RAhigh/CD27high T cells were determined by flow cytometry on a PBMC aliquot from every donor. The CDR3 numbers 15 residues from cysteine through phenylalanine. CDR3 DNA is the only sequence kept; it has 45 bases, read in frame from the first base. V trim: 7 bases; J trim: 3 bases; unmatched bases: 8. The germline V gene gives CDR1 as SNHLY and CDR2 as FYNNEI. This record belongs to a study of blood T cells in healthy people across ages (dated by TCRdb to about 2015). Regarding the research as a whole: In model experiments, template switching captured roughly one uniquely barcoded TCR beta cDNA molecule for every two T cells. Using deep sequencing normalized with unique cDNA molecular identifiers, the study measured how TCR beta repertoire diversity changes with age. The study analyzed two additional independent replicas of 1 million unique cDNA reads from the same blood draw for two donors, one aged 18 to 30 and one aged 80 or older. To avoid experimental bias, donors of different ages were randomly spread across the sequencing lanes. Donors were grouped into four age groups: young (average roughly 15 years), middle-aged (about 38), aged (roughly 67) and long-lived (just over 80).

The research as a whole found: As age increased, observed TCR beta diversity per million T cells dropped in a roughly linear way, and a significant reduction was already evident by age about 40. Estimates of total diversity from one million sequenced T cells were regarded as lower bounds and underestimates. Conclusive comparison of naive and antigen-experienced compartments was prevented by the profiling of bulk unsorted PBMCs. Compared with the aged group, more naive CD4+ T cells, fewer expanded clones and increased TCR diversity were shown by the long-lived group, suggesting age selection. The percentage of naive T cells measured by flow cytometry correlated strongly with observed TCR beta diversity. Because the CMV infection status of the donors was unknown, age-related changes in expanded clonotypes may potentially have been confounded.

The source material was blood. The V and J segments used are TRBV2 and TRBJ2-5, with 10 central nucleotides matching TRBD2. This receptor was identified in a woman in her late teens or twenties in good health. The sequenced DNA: TGTGCCAGCACTATGGGGCTAGCGGGAGAAGAGACCCAGTACTTC. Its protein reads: CASTMGLAGEETQYF.